This TCR beta chain is drawn from a study of long-term antiretroviral therapy in people with HIV. At survey level, the immunoSEQ assay was run in its v3.0 version. Assay used: immunoSEQ multiplex PCR; TCRdb lists only in-frame clones, some missing. Of around 21,000 clones listed, approximately 90% are singletons. The TCR sequence derives from a young woman with HIV. This material consisted of unsorted PBMCs, taken 4.4 years before starting antiretroviral therapy.

This CDR3 is CASSQRDRGGNTEAFF. The CDR3 DNA follows: TGCGCCAGCAGCCAAAGGGACAGGGGTGGGAACACTGAAGCTTTCTTT. V and J are TRBV4-1 and TRBJ1-1; 10 bases fit TRBD1. The length of the CDR3 is 16 residues. The germline CDR1 and CDR2 sequences are MGHRA and YSYEKL. With 2 bases clipped from V and 1 base from J, the junction kept 4 bases outside the gene matches.